Each of the 27 T cell receptor beta chains below was sequenced from the same sample in a study of regulatory T cells in long-lasting Graves disease. The TCR beta library used iRepertoire HTBI primers with Arm-PCR amplification of CDR3. TCRdb reanalysed the multiplex PCR reads using MiXCR and keeps one entry per CDR3 protein. The table lists 700,000 or so distinct CDR3 sequences, 25% to 35% of them singletons. As for time point: persistent/refractory GD, antithyroid drugs over 5 years with positive TRAb. RNA from PBMCs was the source of the TCR library. This sample comprised peripheral blood mononuclear cells (PBMCs), obtained when the disease was refractory, from a patient treated with antithyroid drugs. The receptors were gathered from a female donor with Graves disease.

This clonotype was counted once. The rearrangement uses TRBV9 and TRBJ1-5, with a possible D match to TRBD1 (5 bases). The germline V gene encodes CDR1 SGDLS and CDR2 YYNGEE. With 0 bases removed from V and 11 bases from J, the gap between germline ends came to 12 bases. The CDR3 is 13 amino acids. The CDR3 spells CASSVGQGGTQHF. The CDR3 DNA follows: TGTGCCAGCAGCGTAGGGCAGGGAGGGACCCAGCATTTT.

A note on this clonotype: At one boundary the junction diverges from the germline segment, which might be a read error. The chain is built from TRBV12-3 or TRBV12-4 and TRBJ2-7; D remains ambiguous. This CDR3 is 13 amino acids long. As DNA, the CDR3 is TGTGCCAGCAGTCAGAACCCCTCCCACGAGCAGTACTTC. It codes for CASSQNPSHEQYF.

This sequence joins TRBV30 and TRBJ1-5; 7 bases agree with TRBD1. The CDR3 extends over 13 amino acids. The junction had 6 bases not matched to a gene; V was cut back by 7 bases and J by 3 bases. Germline-derived CDR1 and CDR2 are GTSNPN and SVGIG (reference sequence). CDR3 in amino acids: CAYKGQANQPQHF. The CDR3 nucleotides are TGTGCCTACAAAGGACAGGCCAATCAGCCCCAGCATTTT.

This clonotype was counted a few times. The rearrangement joins TRBV13 to TRBJ1-1; D possibly corresponds to TRBD1 (5 bases). The CDR3 is 12 amino acids. Trimming took 5 bases from V and 9 from J, leaving 13 bases between them. Looked up from germline, CDR1 is PRHDT and CDR2 is FYEKMQ (reference sequence). CDR3 loop: CASSPRDGQAFF. The CDR3, as DNA: TGTGCCAGCAGCCCCCGGGACGGACAAGCTTTCTTT.

This clonotype was recorded at least ten times. Written as DNA, the CDR3 is TGTGCCAGCAGTTTACGACAGGGGGGGAACACTGAAGCTTTCTTT. Translation gives CASSLRQGGNTEAFF. The chain has TRBV27 and TRBJ1-1; 9 bases map to TRBD1. This CDR3 is 15 amino acids long. Germline V gene lookup returns CDR1 MNHEY and CDR2 SMNVEV (reference sequence). With 2 bases clipped from V and 1 base from J, the junction kept 2 bases outside the gene matches.

The J gene is TRBJ1-4, the V gene TRBV7-2; D is possibly TRBD1 (5 bases). V lost 1 base and J lost 12, with 12 bases in between. CDR1 is SGHTA, CDR2 FQGNSA, per germline. The CDR3 covers 13 residues. The CDR3, as DNA: TGTGCCAGCAGCTTAGGGCAGTCCAGGGAACTGTTTTTT. Its translation is CASSLGQSRELFF.

This clonotype was counted many times. The V gene is TRBV28, the J gene TRBJ1-1, with D maybe TRBD1 (6 bases). Trimming pared 2 bases from V and 3 bases from J, leaving 16 bases between. The CDR3 is 16 amino acids. Germline values: CDR1 MDHEN, CDR2 SYDVKM. The CDR3 is CASSLRQGGGDTEAFF. The CDR3 DNA reads TGTGCCAGCAGTTTAAGGCAAGGAGGGGGTGACACTGAAGCTTTCTTT.

There are a few counts of this clonotype. The chain has TRBV9 and TRBJ2-5, with 10 bases fitting TRBD2. Germline CDR1 reads SGDLS; CDR2 reads YYNGEE. The CDR3 covers 18 residues. V lost 0 bases to trimming and J lost 3 bases; unmatched junction nucleotides: 11. In nucleotides, the CDR3 is TGTGCCAGCAGCGTAGGCATTCGGGGGCTAGCGGGAGAAGAGACCCAGTACTTC. It is translated as CASSVGIRGLAGEETQYF.

The rearrangement uses TRBV5-4 and TRBJ2-5, with 8 bases identical to TRBD2. CDR1 SGHNT and CDR2 YYREEE come from the germline V gene (reference sequence). This CDR3 is built from 15 residues. The trim removed 1 base at V and 1 base at J, leaving 3 bases unmatched. CDR3 nucleotides: TGTGCCAGCAGCTTGACGGGAGGGCCCCAAGAGACCCAGTACTTC. Amino acid sequence: CASSLTGGPQETQYF.

The J gene is TRBJ2-5, the V gene TRBV20-1; no reliable D call. Germline V lookup: CDR1 DFQATT, CDR2 SNEGSKA (reference sequence). The V and J ends lost 5 bases and 5 bases respectively, with 12 bases between them. The CDR3 totals 12 residues. CDR3 in amino acids: CSALNEAETQYF. CDR3 bases: TGCAGTGCTTTGAACGAGGCGGAGACCCAGTACTTC.

The gene calls are TRBV20-1 and TRBJ1-4, with D possibly matching TRBD1 (5 bases). This CDR3 is built from 13 residues. Trimming removed 5 bases from V and 5 bases from J, with 12 bases in between. Germline loops: CDR1 DFQATT, CDR2 SNEGSKA (reference sequence). CDR3 nucleotide sequence: TGCAGTGCTCCGCCGCACAGGAATGAAAAACTGTTTTTT. Residues: CSAPPHRNEKLFF.

The V call is TRBV5-4, the J call TRBJ1-1; a possible D gene is TRBD1 (5 bases). V dropped 4 bases and J dropped 6 bases, with 13 bases sitting between them. Germline lookup yields CDR1 SGHNT and CDR2 YYREEE (reference sequence). CDR3 length: 13 residues. The CDR3 DNA is TGTGCCAGCAGCCAGGACAATCGGCCTGAAGCTTTCTTT. Amino acid sequence: CASSQDNRPEAFF.

The rearrangement uses TRBV19 and TRBJ1-5; D is unresolved. This CDR3 has 14 amino acids. The germline CDR1 and CDR2 sequences are LNHDA and SQIVND (reference sequence). The V gene lost 5 bases and the J gene lost 3 bases, with 11 bases spanning the gap. The CDR3 reads CASSPDGFNQPQHF. CDR3 DNA: TGTGCCAGTAGTCCGGACGGATTCAATCAGCCCCAGCATTTT.

This clonotype was counted a few times. The chain joins TRBV11-1 to TRBJ1-2; 7 bases align to TRBD1. Unmatched junction bases numbered 7, after V lost 1 base and J lost 8 bases. This CDR3 region has 14 residues. Looked up from germline, CDR1 is SGHAT and CDR2 is FQDESV (reference sequence). The CDR3 reads CASSLVSGQAGYTF. CDR3 coding DNA: TGTGCCAGCAGCTTAGTATCCGGACAGGCCGGCTACACCTTC.

This clonotype was counted between two and nine times. The chain uses TRBV2 and TRBJ2-7; the D is unclear. The CDR3 length is 14 residues. Per the germline V gene, CDR1 is SNHLY and CDR2 is FYNNEI. Trimming removed 7 bases from V and 0 bases from J, with 13 bases in between. CDR3 sequence (DNA): TGTGCCAGCACCGCCCTCTCGGACTCCTACGAGCAGTACTTC. Translated, it gives CASTALSDSYEQYF. Full variable domain (remainder filled in from reference TRBV2 and TRBJ2-7): EPEVTQTPSHQVTQMGQEVILRCVPISNHLYFYWYRQILGQKVEFLVSFYNNEISEKSEIFDDQFSVERPDGSNFTLKIRSTKLEDSAMYFCASTALSDSYEQYFGPGTRLTVT.

The V call is TRBV11-1, the J call TRBJ1-2, with D maybe TRBD1 (5 bases). Germline CDR1 reads SGHAT; CDR2 reads FQDESV (reference sequence). CDR3 length equals 15 residues. The V gene lost 0 bases and the J gene lost 6 bases, with 14 bases spanning the gap. CDR3: CASSLALTGAHGYTF. The CDR3 DNA sequence: TGTGCCAGCAGCTTAGCGCTAACCGGGGCCCATGGCTACACCTTC.

CDR3 loop: CASSQEGLGGEQFF. CDR3 sequence (DNA): TGTGCCAGCAGCCAAGAAGGGTTGGGAGGCGAGCAGTTCTTC. J is TRBJ2-1 and V is TRBV3-1, with a weak D call TRBD2 (6 bases). The germline V gene encodes CDR1 LGHDT and CDR2 YNNKEL (reference sequence). V lost 0 bases to trimming and J lost 10 bases, with 13 bases between them. This CDR3 spans 14 amino acids.

The chain uses TRBV19 and TRBJ2-7; D unresolved. V lost 2 bases and J 1 base, leaving 9 bases between the germline ends. The CDR3 covers 14 residues. CDR1 is LNHDA, CDR2 SQIVND, per germline (reference sequence). This CDR3 is CASSITGYSYEQYF. CDR3 nucleotides: TGTGCCAGTAGTATAACCGGGTATTCCTACGAGCAGTACTTC.

This chain uses TRBV19 with TRBJ1-2; perhaps TRBD1 as D (5 bases). V lost 9 bases to trimming and J lost 5 bases, with 19 bases between them. Germline V gene data show CDR1 as LNHDA and CDR2 as SQIVND (reference sequence). The CDR3 spans 14 residues. In nucleotides, the CDR3 is TGTGCCAGCCTGGGCCCGACAGAAATGTATGGCTACACCTTC. Translating gives CASLGPTEMYGYTF.

V usage is TRBV7-6 and J usage is TRBJ1-2; weak D call: TRBD1 (5 bases). There are 15 residues in the CDR3. V lost 3 bases and J lost 0, with 11 bases in between. Germline V gene lookup returns CDR1 SGHVS and CDR2 FNYEAQ. As DNA, the CDR3 is TGTGCCAGCAGCTTCGAGACAGAGACTAACTATGGCTACACCTTC. Protein product: CASSFETETNYGYTF. Supplemented by reference TRBV7-6 and TRBJ1-2, the full variable domain reads GAGVSQSPRYKVTKRGQDVALRCDPISGHVSLYWYRQALGQGPEFLTYFNYEAQQDKSGLPNDRFSAERPEGSISTLTIQRTEQRDSAMYRCASSFETETNYGYTFGSGTRLTVV.

The sample holds a few counts of this clonotype. The CDR3 DNA sequence: TGTGCCAGCAGTCCCGGGACAGGGGCGAGGGGTACTGAAGCTTTCTTT. Its protein is CASSPGTGARGTEAFF. The gene calls are TRBV9 and TRBJ1-1; 10 nucleotides align to TRBD1. In germline, CDR1 is SGDLS, CDR2 YYNGEE. J gave up 5 bases and V 5 bases, and 12 bases lay outside the gene matches. This CDR3 is built from 16 residues. The variable domain in full, completed from reference TRBV9 and TRBJ1-1, reads DSGVTQTPKHLITATGQRVTLRCSPRSGDLSVYWYQQSLDQGLQFLIQYYNGEERAKGNILERFSAQQFPDLHSELNLSSLELGDSALYFCASSPGTGARGTEAFFGQGTRLTVV.

The chain links TRBV6-2 or TRBV6-3 to TRBJ2-2; D possibly corresponds to TRBD2 (6 bases). The CDR3 is made up of 16 amino acids. Germline V CDR1 and CDR2: MNHEY, SVGEGT. V was pared by 6 bases and J by 5 bases, with 19 bases between. The CDR3 here is CASRRGLSAYTGELFF. The CDR3 nucleotides are TGTGCCAGCAGGAGGGGACTGTCAGCTTATACCGGGGAGCTGTTTTTT.

This clonotype was observed a few times. The V call is TRBV20-1, the J call TRBJ1-2; 7 bases are shared with TRBD1. V was clipped by 0 bases and J by 8 bases; unmatched bases: 9. The CDR3 runs to 14 residues. Germline CDR1 and CDR2: DFQATT and SNEGSKA (reference sequence). DNA for the CDR3: TGCAGTGCTAGAGATCTTGTACAGGGGAACGGCTACACCTTC. It specifies CSARDLVQGNGYTF.

The V call is TRBV12-5, the J call TRBJ1-5, with unresolved D. Looked up from germline, CDR1 is LGHNT and CDR2 is FRNRAP. The CDR3 consists of 17 residues. V was pared by 1 base and J by 1 base, with 14 bases between. The CDR3 reads CASGLATAALSNQPQHF. The CDR3 bases are TGTGCTAGTGGTTTGGCGACCGCCGCTCTAAGCAATCAGCCCCAGCATTTT.

This clonotype was seen ten or more times. The chain recombines TRBV6-1 with TRBJ2-7; 9 nucleotides line up with TRBD2. Germline V gene sequence: CDR1 MNHNS, CDR2 SASEGT. V shed 3 bases and J 2 bases; nucleotides not matched to a gene: 8. The CDR3 is 16 amino acids. The chain's CDR3 is CASSEEPGLAPYEQYF. CDR3 nucleotide sequence: TGTGCCAGCAGTGAGGAACCGGGACTAGCTCCCTACGAGCAGTACTTC.

This clonotype appeared a few times. V gene TRBV5-6 combines with J gene TRBJ2-5, with a tentative D call TRBD1 (5 bases). In germline, CDR1 is SGHDT, CDR2 YYEEEE. Trimming left V 0 bases short and J 3 bases short, with 12 bases between. This CDR3 is 15 amino acids long. The CDR3 region has the DNA TGTGCCAGCAGCTTGGACAGGTTGAGAGAAGAGACCCAGTACTTC. It codes for CASSLDRLREETQYF.

The rearrangement joins TRBV30 to TRBJ1-5; maybe TRBD1 (6 bases). From germline, CDR1 is GTSNPN and CDR2 SVGIG (reference sequence). The V end was cut by 1 base, the J end by 10 bases, with 17 bases between. The CDR3 totals 14 residues. The chain's CDR3 is CAWSGGTSKGPQHF. In DNA form, the CDR3 reads TGTGCCTGGAGTGGGGGGACATCCAAGGGTCCCCAGCATTTT.